The next 29 T cell receptor beta chains were all read from a single sample in a study of regulatory T cells in long-lasting Graves disease. Time point defined: newly diagnosed GD, antithyroid drugs for less than 3 months. The TCR library was prepared using RNA isolated from PBMCs. Arm-PCR of CDR3 regions and iRepertoire HTBI primers were the basis on which TCR beta libraries were built. TCRdb reprocessed the multiplex PCR reads with MiXCR, giving one entry per CDR3 protein. The sample yields hundreds of thousands of distinct CDR3 sequences, approximately 16% seen once. The sample was also linked to a second study, of T cells in Graves' hyperthyroidism and ophthalmopathy.

The sequenced sample was peripheral blood mononuclear cells (PBMCs), obtained at new diagnosis, from a patient treated with antithyroid drugs. The receptor set was obtained from a woman in her 40s with Graves disease.

Note on this clonotype: This could be a read error, since a much larger clone is one nucleotide away. The J gene is TRBJ2-1, the V gene TRBV5-6; 8 bases agree with TRBD1. The CDR3 consists of 16 residues. Germline-derived CDR1 and CDR2 are SGHDT and YYEEEE. In DNA, the CDR3 is TGTGCCATCAGCGACGAGGACAGGGTCTTTTACAATGAGCAGTTCTTC. Translated: CAISDEDRVFYNEQFF. The complete variable domain, with remaining parts taken from reference TRBV5-6 and TRBJ2-1, reads DAGVTQSPTHLIKTRGQQVTLRCSPKSGHDTVSWYQQALGQGPQFIFQYYEEEERQRGNFPDRFSGHQFPNYSSELNVNALLLGDSALYLCAISDEDRVFYNEQFFGPGTRLTVL.

In this sample, this clonotype turned up many times. The genes are TRBV27 and TRBJ1-6; 7 nucleotides line up with TRBD1. This CDR3 has 14 amino acids. CDR1 and CDR2 from the germline V gene are MNHEY and SMNVEV (reference sequence). The V gene end was trimmed by 4 bases and the J gene end by 8 bases; junction bases not matched to a gene: 5. The CDR3 sequence is CASSSDRVDSPLHF. As DNA, the CDR3 is TGTGCCAGCAGTTCTGACAGGGTGGATTCACCCCTCCACTTT.

V usage is TRBV19 and J usage is TRBJ2-7; D is perhaps TRBD2 (6 bases). The CDR3 sequence is 13 residues long. Trimming pared 5 bases from V and 5 bases from J, leaving 13 bases between. Germline values: CDR1 LNHDA, CDR2 SQIVND (reference sequence). This CDR3 reads CASSGGVGDEQYF. CDR3 coding DNA: TGTGCCAGTAGTGGAGGGGTAGGGGACGAGCAGTACTTC.

This clonotype has at least ten counts. V is TRBV11-3 and J is TRBJ2-3; D may be TRBD1 (5 bases). The CDR3 contains 17 residues. Germline-derived CDR1 and CDR2 are SGHNT and YENEEA. Trimming cost V 1 base and J 0 bases, with 14 bases left between them. The CDR3 DNA reads TGTGCCAGCAGCTTAGGGGGCCGGGTCAGCAGCACAGATACGCAGTATTTT. This sequence encodes CASSLGGRVSSTDTQYF.

This sequence joins TRBV19 and TRBJ1-2; D not certain. The CDR3 has 13 residues. Looked up from germline, CDR1 is LNHDA and CDR2 is SQIVND (reference sequence). Trimming stripped 8 bases from V and 3 bases from J, with 13 bases between. This CDR3 reads CASSVGPYYGYTF. The DNA of the CDR3 is TGTGCCAGTTCAGTCGGCCCTTACTATGGCTACACCTTC.

This clonotype was observed at least ten times. The chain links TRBV18 to TRBJ2-1, with TRBD1 matching over 10 bases. The junction had 11 bases not matched to a gene; V was cut back by 6 bases and J by 9 bases. There are 15 residues in the CDR3. CDR1 is KGHSH, CDR2 LQKENI, per germline. CDR3 nucleotides: TGTGCCAGCTCTTCCGGGACAGGGGTTTATGGTGAGCAGTTCTTC. Protein: CASSSGTGVYGEQFF.

This clonotype was counted a few times. The V and J genes are TRBV6-2 or TRBV6-3 and TRBJ2-1; perhaps TRBD1 as D (5 bases). The CDR3 is 11 residues long. Per germline, CDR1 MNHEY and CDR2 SVGEGT. V was trimmed by 7 bases and J by 6 bases, leaving 7 bases between them. The CDR3, as DNA: TGTGCCAGCAACAGGAGCAATGAGCAGTTCTTC. It specifies CASNRSNEQFF.

The chain employs TRBV19 and TRBJ2-1; D not resolved. Germline values: CDR1 LNHDA, CDR2 SQIVND (reference sequence). The ends were cut back, 1 base at V and 4 bases at J, with 5 bases in the middle. The CDR3 contains 13 residues. The CDR3 sequence is CASSIVGYNEQFF. The CDR3 DNA reads TGTGCCAGTAGTATAGTAGGGTACAATGAGCAGTTCTTC.

In this sample, this clonotype turned up many times. The chain employs TRBV4-1 and TRBJ2-7; no reliable D call. Germline V CDR1 and CDR2: MGHRA, YSYEKL. This CDR3 has 14 amino acids. V was cut by 4 bases and J by 6 bases, with 16 bases left in between. The CDR3 DNA sequence: TGCGCCAGCAGCCTCGAGACACGGGCGGTCGAGCAGTACTTC. As protein: CASSLETRAVEQYF.

The chain uses TRBV28 and TRBJ2-7; 7 nucleotides align to TRBD2. The CDR3 spans 15 residues. With V trimmed by 5 bases and J by 0 bases, 7 bases remained unmatched. Germline CDR1 reads MDHEN; CDR2 reads SYDVKM. The CDR3 sequence is CASSPNERDSYEQYF. CDR3 coding DNA: TGTGCCAGCAGTCCCAATGAGCGGGACTCCTACGAGCAGTACTTC.

V and J are TRBV27 and TRBJ2-1; 7 positions match TRBD2. Per germline, CDR1 MNHEY and CDR2 SMNVEV (reference sequence). CDR3 length: 15 residues. J gave up 4 bases and V 3 bases, and 6 bases lay outside the gene matches. The CDR3 reads CASSFSGGGYNEQFF. The CDR3 bases are TGTGCCAGCAGTTTTTCGGGAGGCGGGTACAATGAGCAGTTCTTC.

Concerning this clonotype itself: Being one base from a much bigger clone, this may be a read error. The chain is built from TRBV10-1 and TRBJ2-2; TRBD2 agrees at 8 bases. Germline V gene sequence: CDR1 WNHNN, CDR2 SYGVQD (reference sequence). V trimming: 0 bases; J trimming: 6 bases; junction bases outside the gene matches: 9. The CDR3 has 17 amino acids. The CDR3 coding sequence is TGCGCCAGCAGTGAGTCGAGAGCGGGAGCACGTTCCGGGGAGCTGTTTTTT. Encoded protein: CASSESRAGARSGELFF.

This clonotype was counted ten times or more. V and J are TRBV5-1 and TRBJ2-7; D gene unclear. Between the trimmed V and J ends, which lost 4 bases and 2 bases, there was a span of 13 bases. There are 14 residues in the CDR3. In germline, CDR1 is SGHRS, CDR2 YFSETQ. The CDR3 bases are TGCGCCAGCAGCGACTCCAGGAGCACCTACGAGCAGTACTTC. Residues: CASSDSRSTYEQYF.

By sample fraction, this clonotype is medium-sized (0.01 to 0.1%). V and J are TRBV11-1 and TRBJ2-7, with D uncertain. V lost 1 base, J lost 0 bases, and 10 bases lay in between. The germline V gene encodes CDR1 SGHAT and CDR2 FQDESV (reference sequence). The CDR3 runs 15 residues. As DNA, the CDR3 is TGTGCCAGCAGCTTAGATACTCCGAGCTCCTACGAGCAGTACTTC. Translating it yields CASSLDTPSSYEQYF.

The table lists this clonotype with a few counts. This sequence joins TRBV28 and TRBJ2-5; tentative D call: TRBD1 (5 bases). Trimming shortened V by 6 bases and J by 2 bases, and 13 bases separated the two germline ends. Germline CDR1 is MDHEN and CDR2 is SYDVKM. The CDR3 loop spans 14 amino acids. As DNA, the CDR3 is TGTGCCAGCAGCCAAATCGACAGACAAGAGACCCAGTACTTC. As protein: CASSQIDRQETQYF.

This clonotype appeared a few times. CDR3 DNA: TGTGCCAGCAGTTACTCGTTGGGCTACACCTTC. Its protein is CASSYSLGYTF. The rearrangement links TRBV6-5 to TRBJ1-2; D ambiguous. The V end was cut by 0 bases, the J end by 8 bases, with 4 bases between. Per germline, CDR1 MNHEY and CDR2 SVGAGI. The CDR3 loop spans 11 amino acids.

This clonotype was recorded many times. The chain recombines TRBV6-2 or TRBV6-3 with TRBJ2-3, with 8 positions matching TRBD2. The CDR3 runs 17 residues. The ends lost 2 bases at V and 2 bases at J; junction bases unmatched: 9. Germline V gives CDR1 MNHEY, CDR2 SVGEGT. The CDR3 bases are TGTGCCAGCAGTTACGACGCGACTAGCGCGATCACAGATACGCAGTATTTT. Translation gives CASSYDATSAITDTQYF.

V and J are TRBV18 and TRBJ2-1; 7 nucleotides agree with TRBD1. Unmatched junction bases numbered 8, after V lost 6 bases and J lost 0 bases. The CDR3 runs to 16 residues. Germline loops: CDR1 KGHSH, CDR2 LQKENI. The CDR3: CASSLTGINSYNEQFF. The CDR3 DNA follows: TGTGCCAGCTCGCTGACAGGGATCAACTCCTACAATGAGCAGTTCTTC. The variable domain in full, completed from reference TRBV18 and TRBJ2-1, reads NAGVMQNPRHLVRRRGQEARLRCSPMKGHSHVYWYRQLPEEGLKFMVYLQKENIIDESGMPKERFSAEFPKEGPSILRIQQVVRGDSAAYFCASSLTGINSYNEQFFGPGTRLTVL.

This clonotype was seen more than once but under ten times. V is TRBV28 and J is TRBJ2-1, with 8 positions matching TRBD2. This CDR3 contains 15 residues. V was pared by 2 bases and J by 7 bases, with 7 bases of the junction left unmatched. The germline V gene has CDR1 MDHEN and CDR2 SYDVKM. CDR3 in DNA: TGTGCCAGCAGTTTAAGCGGGAGTAAAGGAAATGAGCAGTTCTTC. Residues: CASSLSGSKGNEQFF.

There are many counts of this clonotype. DNA of the CDR3: TGTGCCAGTACAAGAGCGGGAACCTCTGGGGCCAACGTCCTGACTTTC. Translated, it gives CASTRAGTSGANVLTF. The chain joins TRBV2 to TRBJ2-6, with 7 bases identical to TRBD2. CDR3 length: 16 amino acids. J was trimmed by 0 bases and V by 9 bases; bases with no gene match: 8. Germline V CDR1 and CDR2: SNHLY, FYNNEI.

This clonotype was detected many times. The chain carries TRBV5-4 and TRBJ2-3; D is unclear. The V gene lost 1 base and the J gene lost 1 base, with 4 bases spanning the gap. Germline CDR1 is SGHNT and CDR2 is YYREEE (reference sequence). The CDR3 loop spans 13 amino acids. The CDR3 bases are TGTGCCAGCAGCTTGTTTGGCACAGATACGCAGTATTTT. This gives the protein CASSLFGTDTQYF.

At least ten counts were recorded for this clonotype. This chain uses TRBV7-9 with TRBJ2-5; no definite D call. CDR1 is SEHNR, CDR2 FQNEAQ, per germline (reference sequence). V was trimmed by 3 bases and J by 5 bases, leaving 13 bases between them. The CDR3 has 14 residues. The CDR3 bases are TGTGCCAGCAGCTTTTCTCAGTCCGGGGAGACCCAGTACTTC. Translating it yields CASSFSQSGETQYF.

On this clonotype itself: A much larger clone differs from this one at a single base, so this may be a read error. J is TRBJ2-1 and V is TRBV19, with D possibly matching TRBD2 (5 bases). The CDR3 is made up of 14 amino acids. The V gene lost 3 bases and the J gene lost 6 bases, with 12 bases spanning the gap. The germline gives CDR1 LNHDA, CDR2 SQIVND (reference sequence). CDR3 protein: CASSILASGNEQFF. The CDR3 nucleotides read TGTGCCAGTAGTATCCTAGCCTCCGGCAATGAGCAGTTCTTC.

This clonotype was observed at least ten times. The chain couples TRBV11-3 to TRBJ2-2; D gene unclear. The CDR3 runs 14 residues. Looked up from germline, CDR1 is SGHNT and CDR2 is YENEEA. V was shortened by 5 bases and J by 4 bases, with 11 bases between the two germline ends. CDR3 amino acids: CASSPRRATGELFF. The DNA for the CDR3 is TGTGCCAGCAGCCCTCGACGGGCCACCGGGGAGCTGTTTTTT. Full variable domain (remainder filled in from reference TRBV11-3 and TRBJ2-2): EAGVVQSPRYKIIEKKQPVAFWCNPISGHNTLYWYLQNLGQGPELLIRYENEEAVDDSQLPKDRFSAERLKGVDSTLKIQPAELGDSAVYLCASSPRRATGELFFGEGSRLTVL.

This clonotype was seen ten or more times. CDR3 amino acids: CASSPATMRSTDTQYF. DNA for the CDR3: TGTGCCAGCAGCCCGGCGACGATGAGAAGCACAGATACGCAGTATTTT. The V and J genes are TRBV7-3 and TRBJ2-3; D gene unclear. Trimming stripped 5 bases from V and 0 bases from J, with 15 bases between. The CDR3 is made up of 16 amino acids. Looked up from germline, CDR1 is SGHTA and CDR2 is FQGTGA.

Many counts were recorded for this clonotype. This rearrangement joins TRBV7-3 to TRBJ1-1; TRBD1 matches 7 bases. CDR1 is SGHTA, CDR2 FQGTGA, per germline. The trim removed 5 bases at V and 0 bases at J, leaving 3 bases unmatched. The CDR3 covers 14 residues. CDR3 residues: CASSRDSVNTEAFF. CDR3 coding DNA: TGTGCCAGCAGCCGGGACAGCGTGAACACTGAAGCTTTCTTT.

This clonotype was seen ten or more times. The J gene is TRBJ1-3, the V gene TRBV27; D is possibly TRBD1 (5 bases). The V and J ends lost 6 bases and 4 bases respectively, with 13 bases between them. CDR1 MNHEY and CDR2 SMNVEV come from the germline V gene (reference sequence). This CDR3 is 14 amino acids long. CDR3 loop: CASSSQYRGNTIYF. The CDR3 nucleotides read TGTGCCAGCAGCTCACAGTACAGGGGAAACACCATATATTTT.

This clonotype has a count of ten or more. V usage is TRBV15 and J usage is TRBJ1-2, with 9 bases lining up with TRBD1. V lost 3 bases to trimming and J lost 8 bases; unmatched junction nucleotides: 10. There are 15 residues in the CDR3. In germline, CDR1 is LNHNV, CDR2 YYDKDF (reference sequence). CDR3 sequence: CATSRDRRQGVGYTF. The CDR3 DNA reads TGTGCCACCAGCAGGGACCGCCGACAGGGGGTCGGCTACACCTTC. The full variable domain, rest sourced from reference TRBV15 and TRBJ1-2, is DAMVIQNPRYQVTQFGKPVTLSCSQTLNHNVMYWYQQKSSQAPKLLFHYYDKDFNNEADTPDNFQSRRPNTSFCFLDIRSPGLGDTAMYLCATSRDRRQGVGYTFGSGTRLTVV.

The chain uses TRBV4-3 and TRBJ1-2; D not certain. CDR1 LGHNA and CDR2 YSLEER come from the germline V gene. The CDR3 contains 15 residues. Trimming stripped 0 bases from V and 9 bases from J, with 17 bases between. The CDR3 reads CASSQEGSPVLSYTF. The CDR3 DNA reads TGCGCCAGCAGCCAAGAAGGGAGCCCTGTACTGAGCTACACCTTC.